This T cell receptor beta chain was found in a study of blood T cell repertoires in COVID-19. Study context: Samples of COVID-19 (acute and convalescent) were obtained from the United States, Italy and Spain. In each case, the material was cDNA or gDNA derived from T cells, B-cell-depleted T cells, or PBMCs.

Authors' data handling: Estimated nucleated cell counts came from reference gene primer amplification. TCRdb's copy holds only in-frame clones and misses some; the assay was immunoSEQ multiplex PCR. The D gene and trimming were derived from the DNA, and the V and J assignments and clone size from that table. The sample includes approximately 99,000 clones, 84% seen only once; the top ten take roughly 2.1%. This receptor was identified in a man in his sixties or seventies with active or convalescent COVID-19. Sequenced material: peripheral blood.

CDR3 residues: CASSTDRAGGYTF. CDR3 sequence (DNA): TGTGCCAGTAGTACCGACAGGGCGGGGGGCTACACCTTC. This rearrangement joins TRBV19 to TRBJ1-2, with 7 bases fitting TRBD1. CDR3 size: 13 residues. The V segment lost 4 bases and the J segment 8 bases; nucleotides outside the gene matches: 7. Germline V gene sequence: CDR1 LNHDA, CDR2 SQIVND (reference sequence).